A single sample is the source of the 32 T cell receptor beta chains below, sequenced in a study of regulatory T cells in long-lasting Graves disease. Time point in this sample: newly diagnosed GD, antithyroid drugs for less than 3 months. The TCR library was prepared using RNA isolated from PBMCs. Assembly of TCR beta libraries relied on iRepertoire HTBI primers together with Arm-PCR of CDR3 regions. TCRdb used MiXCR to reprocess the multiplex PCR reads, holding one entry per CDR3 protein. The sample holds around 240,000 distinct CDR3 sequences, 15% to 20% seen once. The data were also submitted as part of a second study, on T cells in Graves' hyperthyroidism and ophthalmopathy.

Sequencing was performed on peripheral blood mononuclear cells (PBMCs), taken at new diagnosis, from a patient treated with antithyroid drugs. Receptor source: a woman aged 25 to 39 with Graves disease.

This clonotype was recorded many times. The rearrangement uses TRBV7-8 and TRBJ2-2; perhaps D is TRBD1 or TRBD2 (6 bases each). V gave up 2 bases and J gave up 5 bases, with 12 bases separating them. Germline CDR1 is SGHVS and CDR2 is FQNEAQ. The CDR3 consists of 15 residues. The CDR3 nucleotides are TGTGCCAGCAGCTTAACGGGGGCAGGGACCGGGGAGCTGTTTTTT. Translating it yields CASSLTGAGTGELFF.

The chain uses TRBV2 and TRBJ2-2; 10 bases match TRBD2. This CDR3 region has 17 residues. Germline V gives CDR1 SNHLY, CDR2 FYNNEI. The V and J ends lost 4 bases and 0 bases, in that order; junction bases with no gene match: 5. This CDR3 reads CASSGLAGATNTGELFF. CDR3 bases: TGTGCCAGCAGTGGCCTAGCGGGGGCGACGAACACCGGGGAGCTGTTTTTT.

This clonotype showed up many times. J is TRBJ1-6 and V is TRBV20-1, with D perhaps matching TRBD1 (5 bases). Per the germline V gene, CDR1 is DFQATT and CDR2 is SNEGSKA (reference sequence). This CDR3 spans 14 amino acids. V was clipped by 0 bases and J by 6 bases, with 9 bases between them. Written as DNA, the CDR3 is TGCAGTGCTAGAGAGGGACCGATTAATTCACCCCTCCACTTT. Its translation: CSAREGPINSPLHF.

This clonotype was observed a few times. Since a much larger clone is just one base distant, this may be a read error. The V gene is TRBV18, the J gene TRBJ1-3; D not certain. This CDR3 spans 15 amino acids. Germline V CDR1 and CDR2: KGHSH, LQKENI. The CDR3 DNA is TGTGCCAGCTCACTGCAACTCGGCTCTGGAAACACCGTATATTTT. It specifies CASSLQLGSGNTVYF.

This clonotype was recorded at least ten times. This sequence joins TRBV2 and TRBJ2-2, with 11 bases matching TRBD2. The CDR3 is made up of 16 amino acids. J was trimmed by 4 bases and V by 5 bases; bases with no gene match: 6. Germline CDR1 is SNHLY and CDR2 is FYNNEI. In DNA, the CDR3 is TGTGCCAGCAGTCCTACTAGCGGGGGAATCACCGGGGAGCTGTTTTTT. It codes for CASSPTSGGITGELFF.

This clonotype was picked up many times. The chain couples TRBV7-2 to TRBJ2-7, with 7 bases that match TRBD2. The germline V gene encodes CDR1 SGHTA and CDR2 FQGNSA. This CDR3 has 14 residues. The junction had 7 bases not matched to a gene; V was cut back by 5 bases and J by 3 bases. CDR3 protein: CASSPQRGGYEQYF. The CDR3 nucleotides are TGTGCCAGCAGCCCCCAGCGCGGGGGCTACGAGCAGTACTTC.

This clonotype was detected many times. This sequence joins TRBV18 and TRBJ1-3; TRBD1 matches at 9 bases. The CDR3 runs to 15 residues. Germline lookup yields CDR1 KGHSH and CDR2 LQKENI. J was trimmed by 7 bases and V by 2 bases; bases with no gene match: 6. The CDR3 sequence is CASSPNRQGGNTIYF. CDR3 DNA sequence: TGTGCCAGCTCACCAAACCGACAGGGGGGTAACACCATATATTTT.

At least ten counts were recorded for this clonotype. CDR3 residues: CSVTRTGAYEQYF. CDR3 bases: TGCAGCGTTACTAGGACAGGGGCCTACGAGCAGTACTTC. V is TRBV29-1 and J is TRBJ2-7; TRBD1 matches 9 bases. Trimming took 5 bases from V and 2 from J; bases not matched to a gene: 4. The CDR3 is 13 amino acids. Germline CDR1 reads SQVTM; CDR2 reads ANQGSEA.

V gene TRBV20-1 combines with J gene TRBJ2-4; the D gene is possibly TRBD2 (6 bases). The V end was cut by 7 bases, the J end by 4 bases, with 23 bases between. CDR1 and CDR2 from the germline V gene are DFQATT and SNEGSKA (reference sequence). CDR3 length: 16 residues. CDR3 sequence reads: CSGRGSKAFSKNIQYF. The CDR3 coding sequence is TGCAGTGGGAGGGGCTCGAAAGCTTTCTCTAAAAACATTCAGTACTTC.

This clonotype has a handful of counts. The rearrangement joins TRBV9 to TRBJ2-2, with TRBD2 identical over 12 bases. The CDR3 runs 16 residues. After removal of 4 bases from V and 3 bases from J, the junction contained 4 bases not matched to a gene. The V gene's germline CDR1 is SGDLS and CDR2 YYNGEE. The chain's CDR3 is CASSTRLAGDTGELFF. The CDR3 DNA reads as TGTGCCAGCAGCACTCGACTAGCGGGGGACACCGGGGAGCTGTTTTTT.

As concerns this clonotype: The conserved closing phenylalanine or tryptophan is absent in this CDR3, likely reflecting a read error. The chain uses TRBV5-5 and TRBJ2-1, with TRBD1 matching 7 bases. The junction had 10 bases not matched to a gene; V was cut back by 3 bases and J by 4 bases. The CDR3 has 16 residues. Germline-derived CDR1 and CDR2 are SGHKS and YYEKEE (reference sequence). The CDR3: CASSSRQGWDYNEQFI. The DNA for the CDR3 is TGTGCCAGCAGCTCAAGACAGGGTTGGGATTACAATGAGCAGTTCATC.

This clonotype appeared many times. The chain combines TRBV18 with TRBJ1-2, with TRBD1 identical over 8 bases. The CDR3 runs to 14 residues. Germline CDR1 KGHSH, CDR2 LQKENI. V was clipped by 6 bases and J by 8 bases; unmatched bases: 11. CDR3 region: CASSPGWDRTGYTF. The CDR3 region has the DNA TGTGCCAGCTCTCCTGGGTGGGACAGGACAGGCTACACCTTC. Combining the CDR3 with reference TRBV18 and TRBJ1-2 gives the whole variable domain NAGVMQNPRHLVRRRGQEARLRCSPMKGHSHVYWYRQLPEEGLKFMVYLQKENIIDESGMPKERFSAEFPKEGPSILRIQQVVRGDSAAYFCASSPGWDRTGYTFGSGTRLTVV.

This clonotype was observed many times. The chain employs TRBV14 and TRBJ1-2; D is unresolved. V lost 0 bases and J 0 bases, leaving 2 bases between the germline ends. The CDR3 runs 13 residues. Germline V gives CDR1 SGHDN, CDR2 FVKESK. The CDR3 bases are TGTGCCAGCAGCCAAGACGCTAACTATGGCTACACCTTC. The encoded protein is CASSQDANYGYTF.

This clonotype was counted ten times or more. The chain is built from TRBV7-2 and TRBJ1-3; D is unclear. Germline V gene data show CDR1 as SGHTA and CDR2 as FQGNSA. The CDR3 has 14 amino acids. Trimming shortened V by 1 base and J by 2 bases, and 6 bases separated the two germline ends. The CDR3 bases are TGTGCCAGCAGCTTAGACGGAACTGGAAACACCATATATTTT. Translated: CASSLDGTGNTIYF.

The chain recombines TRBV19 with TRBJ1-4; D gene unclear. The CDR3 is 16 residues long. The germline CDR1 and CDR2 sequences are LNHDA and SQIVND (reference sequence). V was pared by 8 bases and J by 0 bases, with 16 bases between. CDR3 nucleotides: TGTGCCAGTCTCTCTAAAGGCCGTACAACTAATGAAAAACTGTTTTTT. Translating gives CASLSKGRTTNEKLFF. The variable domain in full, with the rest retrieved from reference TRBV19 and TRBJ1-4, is DGGITQSPKYLFRKEGQNVTLSCEQNLNHDAMYWYRQDPGQGLRLIYYSQIVNDFQKGDIAEGYSVSREKKESFPLTVTSAQKNPTAFYLCASLSKGRTTNEKLFFGSGTQLSVL.

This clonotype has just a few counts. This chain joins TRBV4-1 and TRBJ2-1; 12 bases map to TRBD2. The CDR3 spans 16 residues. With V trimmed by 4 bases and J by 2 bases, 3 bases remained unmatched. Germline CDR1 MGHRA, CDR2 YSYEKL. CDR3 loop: CASSPLAGGPYNEQFF. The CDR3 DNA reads TGCGCCAGCAGCCCACTAGCGGGGGGCCCCTACAATGAGCAGTTCTTC.

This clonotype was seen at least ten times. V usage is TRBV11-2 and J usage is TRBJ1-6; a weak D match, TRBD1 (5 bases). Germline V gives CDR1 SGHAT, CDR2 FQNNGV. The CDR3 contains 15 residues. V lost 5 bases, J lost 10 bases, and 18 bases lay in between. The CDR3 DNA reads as TGTGCCAGCAGCCACCTAACAGGCGCCAGCTCACCCCTCCACTTT. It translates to CASSHLTGASSPLHF.

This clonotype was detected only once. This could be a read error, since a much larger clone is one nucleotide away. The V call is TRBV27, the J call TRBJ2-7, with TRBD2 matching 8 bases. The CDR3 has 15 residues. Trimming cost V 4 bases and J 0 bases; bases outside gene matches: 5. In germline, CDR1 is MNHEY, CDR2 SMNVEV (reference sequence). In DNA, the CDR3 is TGTGCCAGCAGTTCCCCCGGGACTAGCTCCTACGAGCAGTACTTC. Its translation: CASSSPGTSSYEQYF.

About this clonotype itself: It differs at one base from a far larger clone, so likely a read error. CDR3 loop: CSARDRMTGGTPGAEQYF. Here the CDR3 DNA reads TGCAGTGCTAGAGATCGCATGACGGGAGGGACTCCCGGGGCTGAGCAGTACTTC. The chain carries TRBV20-1 and TRBJ2-7; 8 bases line up with TRBD2. This CDR3 region has 18 residues. The V gene end was trimmed by 0 bases and the J gene end by 7 bases; junction bases not matched to a gene: 20. Germline V gives CDR1 DFQATT, CDR2 SNEGSKA (reference sequence).

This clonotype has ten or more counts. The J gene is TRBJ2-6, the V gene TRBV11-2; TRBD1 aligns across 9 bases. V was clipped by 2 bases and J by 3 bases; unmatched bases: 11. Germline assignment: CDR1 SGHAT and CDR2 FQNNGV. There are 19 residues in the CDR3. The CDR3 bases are TGTGCCAGCAGCTTAAGGTTACGGGACAGGGTAAATGGGGCCAACGTCCTGACTTTC. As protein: CASSLRLRDRVNGANVLTF.

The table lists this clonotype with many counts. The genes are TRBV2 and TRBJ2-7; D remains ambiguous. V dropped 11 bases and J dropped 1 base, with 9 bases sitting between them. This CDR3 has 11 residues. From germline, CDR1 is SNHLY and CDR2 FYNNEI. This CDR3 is CAGGVSYEQYF. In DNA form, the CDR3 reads TGTGCCGGCGGAGTGTCCTACGAGCAGTACTTC.

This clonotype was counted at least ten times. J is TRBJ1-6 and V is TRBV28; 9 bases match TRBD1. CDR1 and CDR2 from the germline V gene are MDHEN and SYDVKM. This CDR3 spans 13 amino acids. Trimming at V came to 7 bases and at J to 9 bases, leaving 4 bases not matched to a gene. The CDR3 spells CASTRDRASPLHF. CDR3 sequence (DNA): TGTGCCAGCACGCGGGACAGGGCTTCACCCCTCCACTTT.

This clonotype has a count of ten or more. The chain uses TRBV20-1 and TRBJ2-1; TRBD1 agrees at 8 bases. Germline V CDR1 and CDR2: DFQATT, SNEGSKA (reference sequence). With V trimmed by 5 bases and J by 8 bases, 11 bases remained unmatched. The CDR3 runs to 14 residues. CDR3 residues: CSAALRQGRDEQFF. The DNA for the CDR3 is TGCAGTGCTGCTCTTAGACAGGGGCGGGATGAGCAGTTCTTC.

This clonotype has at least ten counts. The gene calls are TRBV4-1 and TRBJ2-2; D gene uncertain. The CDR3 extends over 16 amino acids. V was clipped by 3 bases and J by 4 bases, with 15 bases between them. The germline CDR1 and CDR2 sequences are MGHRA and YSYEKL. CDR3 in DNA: TGCGCCAGCAGCCAGGTTCTTAGGGCGACCACCGGGGAGCTGTTTTTT. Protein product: CASSQVLRATTGELFF.

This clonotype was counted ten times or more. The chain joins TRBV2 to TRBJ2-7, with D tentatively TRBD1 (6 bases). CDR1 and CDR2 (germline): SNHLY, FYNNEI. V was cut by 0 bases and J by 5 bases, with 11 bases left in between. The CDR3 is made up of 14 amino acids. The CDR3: CASSEAQGSNEQYF. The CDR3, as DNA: TGTGCCAGCAGTGAAGCTCAGGGGTCCAACGAGCAGTACTTC. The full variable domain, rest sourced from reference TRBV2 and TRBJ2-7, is EPEVTQTPSHQVTQMGQEVILRCVPISNHLYFYWYRQILGQKVEFLVSFYNNEISEKSEIFDDQFSVERPDGSNFTLKIRSTKLEDSAMYFCASSEAQGSNEQYFGPGTRLTVT.

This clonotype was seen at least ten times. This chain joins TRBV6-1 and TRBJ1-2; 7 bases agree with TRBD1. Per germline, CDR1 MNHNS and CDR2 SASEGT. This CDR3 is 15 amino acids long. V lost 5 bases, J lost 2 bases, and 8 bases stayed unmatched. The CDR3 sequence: CASSSWTGKNYGYTF. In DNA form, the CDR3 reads TGTGCCAGCAGTAGTTGGACAGGAAAGAACTATGGCTACACCTTC.

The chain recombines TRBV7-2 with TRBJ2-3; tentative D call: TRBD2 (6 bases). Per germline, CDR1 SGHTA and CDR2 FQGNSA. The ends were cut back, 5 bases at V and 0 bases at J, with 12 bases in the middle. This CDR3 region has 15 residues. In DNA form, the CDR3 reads TGTGCCAGCAGCGCCCGGGAGAGAAGCACAGATACGCAGTATTTT. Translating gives CASSARERSTDTQYF.

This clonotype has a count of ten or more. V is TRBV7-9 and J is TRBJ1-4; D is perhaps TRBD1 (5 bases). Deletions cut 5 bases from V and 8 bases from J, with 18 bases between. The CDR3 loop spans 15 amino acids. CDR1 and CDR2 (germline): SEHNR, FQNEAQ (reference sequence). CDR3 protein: CASSPGDLRGEKLFF. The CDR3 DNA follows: TGTGCCAGCAGCCCGGGAGACCTACGGGGCGAAAAACTGTTTTTT.

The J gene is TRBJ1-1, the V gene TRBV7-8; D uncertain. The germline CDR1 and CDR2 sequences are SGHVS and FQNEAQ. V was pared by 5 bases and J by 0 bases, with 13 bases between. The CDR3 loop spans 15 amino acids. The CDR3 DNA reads TGTGCCAGCAGCCCACGGCCGAGGATGAACACTGAAGCTTTCTTT. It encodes CASSPRPRMNTEAFF.

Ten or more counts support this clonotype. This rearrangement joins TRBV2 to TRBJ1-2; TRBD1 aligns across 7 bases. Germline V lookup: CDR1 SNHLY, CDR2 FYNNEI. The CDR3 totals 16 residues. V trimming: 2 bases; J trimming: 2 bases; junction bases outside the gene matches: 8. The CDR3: CASSESRGNLNYGYTF. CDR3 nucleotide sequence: TGTGCCAGCAGTGAATCCAGGGGGAACTTGAACTATGGCTACACCTTC.

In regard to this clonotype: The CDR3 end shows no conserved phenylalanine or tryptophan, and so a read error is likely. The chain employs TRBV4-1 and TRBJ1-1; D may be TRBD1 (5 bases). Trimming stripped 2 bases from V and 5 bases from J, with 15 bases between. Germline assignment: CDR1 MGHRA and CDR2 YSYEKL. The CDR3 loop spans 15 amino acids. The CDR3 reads CASSQYRSGGTEAFL. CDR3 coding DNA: TGCGCCAGCAGCCAATATCGGAGCGGGGGTACTGAAGCTTTCCTT.

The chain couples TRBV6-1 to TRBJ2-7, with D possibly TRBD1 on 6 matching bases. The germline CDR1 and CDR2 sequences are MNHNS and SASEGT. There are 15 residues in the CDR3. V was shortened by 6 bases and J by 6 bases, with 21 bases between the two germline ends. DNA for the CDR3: TGTGCCAGCAGAGCCCGAAGACAGGATATGGGCGAGCAGTACTTC. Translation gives CASRARRQDMGEQYF.